These 10 T cell receptor beta chains were all obtained from the same sample, sequenced in a study of shared clonotypes between healthy human individuals. Cells designated naive CD8 were CD45RO-negative and were positively selected for CCR7, with terminally differentiated effector memory CD45RA+ cells excluded. Data came from immunoSEQ multiplex PCR; TCRdb stores just in-frame clones and leaves some out. The table includes around 1,900,000 clones, 93% detected once. Material for sequencing was naive CD8+ T cells from PBMCs. The receptors come from a man aged 18 to 30 in good health. Some clones in this sample may be carry-over from other donors' samples.

The rearrangement joins TRBV4-1 to TRBJ2-1; 12 bases are a match to TRBD2. The V gene end was trimmed by 0 bases and the J gene end by 9 bases; junction bases not matched to a gene: 12. Germline V CDR1 and CDR2: MGHRA, YSYEKL. The CDR3 has 18 residues. The CDR3 loop reads CASSQELRLAGAVGEQFF. The CDR3 DNA follows: TGCGCCAGCAGCCAAGAACTAAGACTAGCGGGAGCGGTGGGTGAGCAGTTCTTC.

This sequence joins TRBV7-3 and TRBJ2-2; TRBD2 matches 7 bases. The germline gives CDR1 SGHTA, CDR2 FQGTGA. This CDR3 contains 12 residues. Trimming took 8 bases from V and 5 from J; bases not matched to a gene: 2. The CDR3 DNA sequence: TGTGCCAGCGCGGGAGATACCGGGGAGCTGTTTTTT. The encoded protein is CASAGDTGELFF.

The genes are TRBV10-3 and TRBJ2-2; 8 nucleotides agree with TRBD2. The CDR3 is 16 residues long. Losses at the gene ends were 3 bases for V and 6 bases for J; bases not matched to a gene: 9. Germline CDR1 and CDR2: ENHRY and SYGVKD. This CDR3 reads CAISDGRGESAGELFF. CDR3 in DNA: TGTGCCATCAGTGACGGGCGGGGGGAGAGCGCCGGGGAGCTGTTTTTT.

The rearrangement joins TRBV7-9 to TRBJ1-1; D is uncertain. This CDR3 has 13 amino acids. Germline V gene sequence: CDR1 SEHNR, CDR2 FQNEAQ (reference sequence). Trimming cost V 5 bases and J 1 base, with 8 bases left between them. The CDR3 sequence: CASSVERNTEAFF. CDR3 DNA: TGTGCCAGCAGCGTGGAAAGGAACACTGAAGCTTTCTTT.

J is TRBJ2-1 and V is TRBV4-1; TRBD1 is a possible D gene (5 bases). The CDR3 has 17 residues. The germline CDR1 and CDR2 sequences are MGHRA and YSYEKL. V lost 0 bases and J 1 base, leaving 13 bases between the germline ends. CDR3 protein: CASSQDTGVQSYNEQFF. The CDR3 DNA follows: TGCGCCAGCAGCCAAGATACAGGCGTACAATCCTACAATGAGCAGTTCTTC.

This clone has just one count. This chain links TRBV5-1 with TRBJ2-3; maybe TRBD2 (5 bases). Germline CDR1 is SGHRS and CDR2 is YFSETQ. The CDR3 runs 14 residues. The V gene lost 7 bases and the J gene lost 0 bases, with 12 bases spanning the gap. CDR3 in amino acids: CASQRETSTDTQYF. DNA of the CDR3: TGCGCCAGCCAGAGGGAGACTAGCACAGATACGCAGTATTTT.

The gene calls are TRBV14 and TRBJ2-3; tentative D call: TRBD1 (6 bases). V shed 5 bases and J shed 0 bases, with 18 bases lying between them. The CDR3 covers 17 residues. Germline V gene sequence: CDR1 SGHDN, CDR2 FVKESK. CDR3 DNA sequence: TGTGCCAGCAGCTCTCGGGACACTCTGCCTAGCACAGATACGCAGTATTTT. This sequence encodes CASSSRDTLPSTDTQYF.

This clone appeared once. The CDR3 DNA is TGTGCCAGCAGCTTCCTTAGTTCCAATGAGCAGTTCTTC. Translation: CASSFLSSNEQFF. The chain combines TRBV11-1 with TRBJ2-1; D is unresolved. CDR3 length: 13 amino acids. Trimming took off 3 bases at V and 6 bases at J, with 9 bases between the two ends. The germline CDR1 and CDR2 sequences are SGHAT and FQDESV (reference sequence).

The V call is TRBV6-5, the J call TRBJ2-3, with TRBD1 matching over 8 bases. This CDR3 has 15 amino acids. V trimming: 3 bases; J trimming: 4 bases; junction bases outside the gene matches: 6. Germline CDR1 reads MNHEY; CDR2 reads SVGAGI. CDR3 in amino acids: CASSYATGGADTQYF. The CDR3 nucleotides are TGTGCCAGCAGTTATGCAACAGGGGGTGCAGATACGCAGTATTTT.

This chain uses TRBV6-1 with TRBJ2-7; D unresolved. The CDR3 is 14 residues long. Germline CDR1 is MNHNS and CDR2 is SASEGT. V shed 8 bases and J shed 0 bases, with 14 bases lying between them. The CDR3 here is CASRARMNSYEQYF. DNA for the CDR3: TGTGCCAGCCGAGCTCGGATGAACTCCTACGAGCAGTACTTC.